The 9 T cell receptor beta chains below all came from one sample that was sequenced in a study of blood T cell repertoires in COVID-19. The assay was immunoSEQ multiplex PCR, and TCRdb's table has in-frame clones only and misses some. The data show 250,000 to 300,000 clones, just under 90% seen once. The sequencing input was PBMCs or T cells enriched from blood (not recorded which). The origin of the receptors is a woman in her sixties or seventies who had recovered from COVID-19.

V is TRBV6-5 and J is TRBJ2-1; TRBD2 aligns across 10 bases. Germline-derived CDR1 and CDR2 are MNHEY and SVGAGI. V was pared by 3 bases and J by 5 bases, with 1 base of the junction left unmatched. The CDR3 spans 14 residues. The CDR3 DNA is TGTGCCAGCAGTTATCTAGCGGGAGACAATGAGCAGTTCTTC. Its translation is CASSYLAGDNEQFF.

The V call is TRBV2, the J call TRBJ2-7; possible D gene TRBD1, 6 bases. Looked up from germline, CDR1 is SNHLY and CDR2 is FYNNEI. This CDR3 contains 14 residues. V shed 1 base and J shed 2 bases, with 9 bases lying between them. This CDR3 is CASSEGGQAYEQYF. For the CDR3, the DNA is TGTGCCAGCAGTGAAGGGGGGCAGGCCTACGAGCAGTACTTC.

This rearrangement joins TRBV5-6 to TRBJ2-7, with 9 bases aligning to TRBD1. Looked up from germline, CDR1 is SGHDT and CDR2 is YYEEEE. The CDR3 covers 14 residues. V was pared by 2 bases and J by 1 base, with 1 base of the junction left unmatched. CDR3: CASSFGTGSYEQYF. The CDR3 DNA follows: TGTGCCAGCAGCTTCGGGACAGGGTCCTACGAGCAGTACTTC.

This clone was seen only a few times. This chain links TRBV28 with TRBJ2-2, with TRBD2 matching 12 bases. Per the germline V gene, CDR1 is MDHEN and CDR2 is SYDVKM. This CDR3 region has 15 residues. V was clipped by 5 bases and J by 5 bases; unmatched bases: 3. CDR3 in DNA: TGTGCCAGCAGTCGTACTAGCGGGAGGACCGGGGAGCTGTTTTTT. This translates into CASSRTSGRTGELFF.

The chain joins TRBV12-5 to TRBJ2-7; TRBD2 might be the D (5 bases). The CDR3 is 13 amino acids. The germline V gene has CDR1 LGHNT and CDR2 FRNRAP. V gave up 2 bases and J gave up 5 bases, with 10 bases separating them. CDR3 amino acids: CASGLTEEDEQYF. For the CDR3, the DNA is TGTGCTAGTGGTTTGACGGAGGAGGACGAGCAGTACTTC.

CDR3 loop: CATSDANSGNTIYF. The CDR3 DNA follows: TGTGCCACCAGTGATGCGAACTCTGGAAACACCATATATTTT. The J gene is TRBJ1-3, the V gene TRBV24-1, with D uncertain. Trimming left V 3 bases short and J 0 bases short, with 5 bases between. Germline V CDR1 and CDR2: KGHDR, SFDVKD. The CDR3 totals 14 residues.

The gene calls are TRBV3-1 (or the pseudogene TRBV3-2) and TRBJ2-3, with 11 bases that match TRBD1. V was clipped by 1 base and J by 12 bases; unmatched bases: 9. Germline lookup yields CDR1 LGHDT and CDR2 YNNKEL (reference sequence). The CDR3 consists of 15 residues. CDR3 in DNA: TGTGCCAGCAGCCAAGCGGGACAGGGGGTAGCGGACCAGTATTTT. Translated, it gives CASSQAGQGVADQYF.

This clone was counted a single time. This chain links TRBV10-3 with TRBJ1-6; the D is unclear. Looked up from germline, CDR1 is ENHRY and CDR2 is SYGVKD. V shed 10 bases and J shed 0 bases, with 10 bases lying between them. The CDR3 has 14 residues. The CDR3 reads CATTSGSYNSPLHF. The CDR3 nucleotides are TGTGCCACCACTAGCGGCTCCTATAATTCACCCCTCCACTTT.

This chain links TRBV5-4 with TRBJ1-1; D is ambiguous. CDR1 SGHNT and CDR2 YYREEE come from the germline V gene (reference sequence). The CDR3 length is 11 residues. Trimming stripped 5 bases from V and 3 bases from J, with 5 bases between. The CDR3 coding sequence is TGTGCCAGCAGTTTAGACACTGAAGCTTTCTTT. Translating gives CASSLDTEAFF. Full variable domain (outside the CDR3, taken from reference TRBV5-4 and TRBJ1-1): ETGVTQSPTHLIKTRGQQVTLRCSSQSGHNTVSWYQQALGQGPQFIFQYYREEENGRGNFPPRFSGLQFPNYSSELNVNALELDDSALYLCASSLDTEAFFGQGTRLTVV.